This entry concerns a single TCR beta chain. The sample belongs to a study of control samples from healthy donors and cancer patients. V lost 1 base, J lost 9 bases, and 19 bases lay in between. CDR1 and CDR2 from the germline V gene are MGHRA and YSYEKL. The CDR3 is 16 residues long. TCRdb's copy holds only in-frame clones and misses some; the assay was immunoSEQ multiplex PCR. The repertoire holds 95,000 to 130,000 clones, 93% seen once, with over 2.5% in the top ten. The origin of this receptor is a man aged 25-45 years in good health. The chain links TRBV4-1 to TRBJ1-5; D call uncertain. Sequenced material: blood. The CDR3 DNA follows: TGCGCCAGCAGCCAAGGTGGAGTACCCTCAACGGGGCCCCAGCATTTT. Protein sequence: CASSQGGVPSTGPQHF.